Listed here are 25 T cell receptor beta chains from one sample, sequenced in a study of control samples from healthy donors and cancer patients. Measured with immunoSEQ multiplex PCR; TCRdb has only the in-frame clones, and not every one. Seen here are over 65,000 clones, 94% observed once, and the top ten hold 6.2%. The sample comprised blood. These receptors originate from a woman between 40 and 50 years old in good health.

The chain links TRBV18 to TRBJ2-1, with 14 bases that match TRBD2. CDR3 length: 15 amino acids. The germline V gene encodes CDR1 KGHSH and CDR2 LQKENI. The V segment lost 6 bases and the J segment 5 bases; nucleotides outside the gene matches: 3. As DNA, the CDR3 is TGTGCCAGCTCCATGACTAGCGGGGGGGACAATGAGCAGTTCTTC. Translated: CASSMTSGGDNEQFF.

This chain joins TRBV18 and TRBJ1-1; D is undetermined. CDR1 KGHSH and CDR2 LQKENI come from the germline V gene. This CDR3 spans 13 amino acids. V was shortened by 6 bases and J by 0 bases, with 8 bases between the two germline ends. In DNA, the CDR3 is TGTGCCAGCTCGGCGCAGTTGAACACTGAAGCTTTCTTT. It yields the protein CASSAQLNTEAFF.

The rearrangement links TRBV25-1 to TRBJ2-3, with D maybe TRBD2 (6 bases). Trimming stripped 1 base from V and 2 bases from J, with 13 bases between. Germline values: CDR1 MGHDK, CDR2 SYGVNS. This CDR3 is built from 16 residues. The CDR3 sequence is CASSEFSRTTTDTQYF. Here the CDR3 DNA reads TGTGCCAGCAGTGAATTCTCCAGGACTACCACAGATACGCAGTATTTT.

The genes are TRBV19 and TRBJ2-7; 10 bases agree with TRBD1. The junction had 2 bases not matched to a gene; V was cut back by 4 bases and J by 5 bases. The CDR3 loop spans 13 amino acids. Germline V gives CDR1 LNHDA, CDR2 SQIVND (reference sequence). As DNA, the CDR3 is TGTGCCAGTAGTAGACAGGGGGCCCACGAGCAGTACTTC. Residues: CASSRQGAHEQYF.

This chain joins TRBV5-8 and TRBJ1-4, with TRBD1 matching over 9 bases. CDR3 size: 14 residues. V lost 4 bases and J lost 4; bases outside the gene matches: 2. CDR1 is SGHTS, CDR2 YDEGEE, per germline. Here the CDR3 DNA reads TGTGCCAGCAGCCTGGACAGGGGTAATGAAAAACTGTTTTTT. Encoded protein: CASSLDRGNEKLFF.

This sequence joins TRBV6-1 and TRBJ1-1; D is perhaps TRBD1 (5 bases). Per the germline V gene, CDR1 is MNHNS and CDR2 is SASEGT. Trimming shortened V by 3 bases and J by 1 base, and 12 bases separated the two germline ends. The CDR3 spans 15 residues. CDR3: CASSDPPTANTEAFF. The CDR3 bases are TGTGCCAGCAGTGACCCCCCGACAGCGAACACTGAAGCTTTCTTT.

The chain has TRBV29-1 and TRBJ1-5, with D uncertain. V lost 7 bases and J lost 0, with 10 bases in between. CDR1 SQVTM and CDR2 ANQGSEA come from the germline V gene. This CDR3 has 13 amino acids. In nucleotides, the CDR3 is TGCAGCGCCCGACACGGTAGCAATCAGCCCCAGCATTTT. Its translation: CSARHGSNQPQHF.

The chain has TRBV19 and TRBJ1-4; 7 nucleotides line up with TRBD1. Looked up from germline, CDR1 is LNHDA and CDR2 is SQIVND (reference sequence). The CDR3 runs 14 residues. The V gene end was trimmed by 9 bases and the J gene end by 6 bases; junction bases not matched to a gene: 10. Here the CDR3 DNA reads TGTGCCAGCCGACAACAGGGGTTAGATGAAAAACTGTTTTTT. This sequence encodes CASRQQGLDEKLFF.

The rearrangement joins TRBV9 to TRBJ1-6; a weak D match, TRBD1 (5 bases). V lost 0 bases, J lost 10 bases, and 14 bases lay in between. Germline values: CDR1 SGDLS, CDR2 YYNGEE. The CDR3 runs 15 residues. CDR3 nucleotides: TGTGCCAGCAGCGTAGAGGGACCCACGGGGTCACCCCTCCACTTT. Protein: CASSVEGPTGSPLHF.

The chain joins TRBV5-1 to TRBJ2-5, with 7 positions matching TRBD2. Germline V lookup: CDR1 SGHRS, CDR2 YFSETQ. With V trimmed by 3 bases and J by 0 bases, 2 bases remained unmatched. This CDR3 comprises 14 residues. CDR3 in amino acids: CASSWGTNQETQYF. The CDR3 DNA is TGCGCCAGCAGCTGGGGGACTAACCAAGAGACCCAGTACTTC.

This clone has just one count. The chain is built from TRBV29-1 and TRBJ1-3; unclear D gene. Germline lookup yields CDR1 SQVTM and CDR2 ANQGSEA. The CDR3 is 15 amino acids. The germline V and J ends were trimmed by 6 bases and 0 bases, with 15 bases remaining between them. The CDR3 nucleotides read TGCAGCGTCCTCGGACTGCCGAGCTCTGGAAACACCATATATTTT. Translation: CSVLGLPSSGNTIYF.

The chain recombines TRBV24-1 with TRBJ1-2; TRBD1 matches 7 bases. The CDR3 runs 13 residues. Germline values: CDR1 KGHDR, CDR2 SFDVKD. The trim removed 7 bases at V and 7 bases at J, leaving 8 bases unmatched. CDR3 in amino acids: CATRLTGELGYTF. Written as DNA, the CDR3 is TGTGCCACCAGACTTACAGGGGAGCTTGGCTACACCTTC.

The CDR3 loop is CASSETGDEQYF. CDR3 DNA sequence: TGTGCCAGCAGCGAGACAGGGGACGAGCAGTACTTC. The J gene is TRBJ2-7, the V gene TRBV5-6; 8 nucleotides match TRBD1. Trimming at V came to 4 bases and at J to 5 bases, leaving 2 bases not matched to a gene. Per germline, CDR1 SGHDT and CDR2 YYEEEE. This CDR3 contains 12 residues.

The rearrangement uses TRBV5-4 and TRBJ2-7; the D call may be TRBD1 or TRBD2 (5 bases each). The germline CDR1 and CDR2 sequences are SGHNT and YYREEE (reference sequence). The V end lost 0 bases, the J end lost 3 bases, and 7 bases lay between the germline ends. The CDR3 has 13 amino acids. The CDR3 sequence is CASSLVGDYEQYF. The CDR3 DNA sequence: TGTGCCAGCAGCTTGGTGGGGGACTACGAGCAGTACTTC.

The chain has TRBV18 and TRBJ1-1; D call uncertain. This CDR3 is 13 amino acids long. Germline V lookup: CDR1 KGHSH, CDR2 LQKENI. With 2 bases removed from V and 3 bases from J, the gap between germline ends came to 7 bases. CDR3 coding DNA: TGTGCCAGCTCACCAGGCACTTACACTGAAGCTTTCTTT. It translates to CASSPGTYTEAFF.

This chain uses TRBV2 with TRBJ2-7; D might be TRBD2 (5 bases). Trimming removed 9 bases from V and 3 bases from J, with 9 bases in between. The germline V gene encodes CDR1 SNHLY and CDR2 FYNNEI. The CDR3 totals 11 residues. The DNA for the CDR3 is TGTGCCAGTGGGAGAATCTACGAGCAGTACTTC. Its protein product is CASGRIYEQYF.

The J gene is TRBJ2-7, the V gene TRBV7-9; a weak D match, TRBD2 (6 bases). Germline V CDR1 and CDR2: SEHNR, FQNEAQ (reference sequence). This CDR3 is built from 14 residues. V lost 5 bases to trimming and J lost 4 bases, with 15 bases between them. The CDR3 DNA is TGTGCCAGCAGCACAGTGGGACTTCCGTACGAGCAGTACTTC. Its translation: CASSTVGLPYEQYF.

This chain links TRBV28 with TRBJ1-5; unclear D gene. Germline CDR1 and CDR2: MDHEN and SYDVKM. The CDR3 consists of 16 residues. V gave up 6 bases and J gave up 3 bases, with 18 bases separating them. The CDR3 protein is CASSPYRRQYNQPQHF. The CDR3 bases are TGTGCCAGCAGCCCCTATAGGCGGCAGTACAATCAGCCCCAGCATTTT.

The V and J genes are TRBV19 and TRBJ2-1; tentative D call: TRBD2 (7 bases). Germline V lookup: CDR1 LNHDA, CDR2 SQIVND (reference sequence). This CDR3 is 17 amino acids long. V lost 6 bases and J lost 6, with 24 bases in between. CDR3 nucleotides: TGTGCCAGTAGCCCTCGGGGGGCGGGAAGGAGTAGCAATGAGCAGTTCTTC. Its translation is CASSPRGAGRSSNEQFF.

Only one count was recorded for this clone. The chain recombines TRBV7-2 with TRBJ1-3; weak D call: TRBD1 (6 bases). The CDR3 totals 15 residues. The V and J ends lost 5 bases and 0 bases respectively, with 11 bases between them. Per germline, CDR1 SGHTA and CDR2 FQGNSA. CDR3 nucleotides: TGTGCCAGCAGCACCACAGGGTTCTCTGGAAACACCATATATTTT. Translating gives CASSTTGFSGNTIYF. The full variable domain, rest sourced from reference TRBV7-2 and TRBJ1-3, is GAGVSQSPSNKVTEKGKDVELRCDPISGHTALYWYRQSLGQGLEFLIYFQGNSAPDKSGLPSDRFSAERTGGSVSTLTIQRTQQEDSAVYLCASSTTGFSGNTIYFGEGSWLTVV.

The chain is built from TRBV11-2 and TRBJ2-4, with TRBD1 matching over 7 bases. Germline V gene sequence: CDR1 SGHAT, CDR2 FQNNGV. This CDR3 region has 18 residues. Losses at the gene ends were 5 bases for V and 0 bases for J; bases not matched to a gene: 13. The CDR3 DNA follows: TGTGCCAGCAGCAAGGGGACAGTCAAACTCCTAGCCAAAAACATTCAGTACTTC. This encodes CASSKGTVKLLAKNIQYF.

V is TRBV4-2 and J is TRBJ2-2, with D perhaps TRBD2 (5 bases). The germline V gene encodes CDR1 LGHNA and CDR2 YNFKEQ. Trimming shortened V by 5 bases and J by 0 bases, and 19 bases separated the two germline ends. CDR3 length: 18 amino acids. Written as DNA, the CDR3 is TGTGCCAGCAGCGACTACCCTCCGAGCGGAGCGAACACCGGGGAGCTGTTTTTT. Its protein is CASSDYPPSGANTGELFF.

The chain uses TRBV5-4 and TRBJ2-5, with 7 bases matching TRBD2. CDR1 is SGHNT and CDR2 is YYREEE in the germline V gene (reference sequence). V dropped 0 bases and J dropped 4; count of bases not matched to a gene: 9. This CDR3 comprises 16 residues. In DNA form, the CDR3 reads TGTGCCAGCAGCTTGGCGTCGGGAGGACGGGGAGAGACCCAGTACTTC. It encodes CASSLASGGRGETQYF.

V gene TRBV7-9 combines with J gene TRBJ2-7; possibly TRBD2 for D (6 bases). Germline V gene sequence: CDR1 SEHNR, CDR2 FQNEAQ (reference sequence). V dropped 6 bases and J dropped 0 bases, with 9 bases sitting between them. This CDR3 spans 13 amino acids. DNA for the CDR3: TGTGCCAGCAGGGAGGGGCTCTCCTACGAGCAGTACTTC. Its translation is CASREGLSYEQYF.

The V gene is TRBV11-2, the J gene TRBJ1-2; no clear D gene. V was cut by 4 bases and J by 8 bases, with 20 bases left in between. Germline V gene lookup returns CDR1 SGHAT and CDR2 FQNNGV. This CDR3 spans 15 amino acids. The CDR3 DNA sequence: TGTGCCAGCAGCTCCCCCCGGAGGGTCCAGCCGGGCTACACCTTC. It encodes CASSSPRRVQPGYTF.